This T cell receptor (beta chain) was captured by sequencing in a study of early T cells in non-severe SARS-CoV-2 infection. On the study more broadly: Unsorted whole blood bulk RNA was sequenced, with unpaired chains.

Looked up from germline, CDR1 is DFQATT and CDR2 is SNEGSKA (reference sequence). This CDR3 comprises 15 residues. With 3 bases removed from V and 1 base from J, the gap between germline ends came to 14 bases. Individual cDNA molecules were tagged with unique molecular identifiers, the study reported. A single record per CDR3 protein comes from TCRdb applying MiXCR to the 5' RACE reads. Found here are about 60,000 distinct CDR3 sequences, approximately 9% of them singletons; the top ten hold 1.2%. The source material was whole blood. The source is an adult who was a healthcare worker with PCR-confirmed SARS-CoV-2 infection or an uninfected control (not recorded which). The rearrangement joins TRBV20-1 to TRBJ2-3, with a tentative D call TRBD2 (5 bases). The CDR3 here is CSARKGNGGTDTQYF. The DNA of the CDR3 is TGCAGTGCTAGGAAGGGTAACGGGGGCACAGATACGCAGTATTTT.